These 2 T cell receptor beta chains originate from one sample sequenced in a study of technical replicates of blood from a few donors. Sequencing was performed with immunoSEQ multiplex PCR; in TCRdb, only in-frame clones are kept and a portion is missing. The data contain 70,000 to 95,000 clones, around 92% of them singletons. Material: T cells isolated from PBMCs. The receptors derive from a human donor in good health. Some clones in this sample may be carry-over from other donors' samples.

CDR3 sequence reads: CASSLIASTEAFF. CDR3 sequence (DNA): TGTGCCAGCAGCTTAATAGCTAGCACTGAAGCTTTCTTT. The chain uses TRBV7-3 and TRBJ1-1; D remains ambiguous. Trimming took 1 base from V and 4 from J, leaving 7 bases between them. The CDR3 extends over 13 amino acids. Germline CDR1 and CDR2: SGHTA and FQGTGA. The whole variable domain, remainder taken from reference TRBV7-3 and TRBJ1-1, is GAGVSQTPSNKVTEKGKYVELRCDPISGHTALYWYRQSLGQGPEFLIYFQGTGAADDSGLPNDRFFAVRPEGSVSTLKIQRTERGDSAVYLCASSLIASTEAFFGQGTRLTVV.

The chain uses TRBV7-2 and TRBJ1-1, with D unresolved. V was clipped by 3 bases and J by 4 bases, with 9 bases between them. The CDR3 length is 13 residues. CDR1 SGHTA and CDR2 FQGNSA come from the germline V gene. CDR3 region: CASSLGVSTEAFF. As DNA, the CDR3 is TGTGCCAGCAGCTTGGGAGTGAGCACTGAAGCTTTCTTT.